These T cell receptor beta chains were read from a single sample in a study of T cells in Graves' hyperthyroidism and ophthalmopathy. Via MiXCR, TCRdb re-called the multiplex PCR reads, giving one row per CDR3 protein. The table shows 550,000 to 850,000 distinct CDR3 sequences, with around a sixth occurring only once. Material: blood. The receptor set was obtained from a woman aged 50 to 65 with Graves' hyperthyroidism that later progressed to Graves' ophthalmopathy. Both conserved end residues are part of each CDR3.

TRBV3-1	TRBJ2-3	CASSQEEWGADTQYF
TRBV20-1	TRBJ2-7	CSARSSLYEQYF
TRBV7-9	TRBJ1-5	CASSLGAGGDNQPQHF
TRBV15	TRBJ1-1	CATSSRGATEAFF
TRBV3-1	TRBJ2-1	CASSQDSSRYNEQFF
TRBV7-2	TRBJ1-2	CASSLVSEDRGYTF
TRBV6-1	TRBJ1-2	CASSEIGGYTF
TRBV7-6	TRBJ2-2	CASSPVGGVAGELFF
TRBV6-1	TRBJ1-6	CASSRTGVNSPLHF
TRBV20-1	TRBJ2-2	CSAPPKFGGGNTGELFF
TRBV6-5	TRBJ1-2	CASSYSFISEDNYGYTF
TRBV7-6	TRBJ2-3	CASSTHRTGDHGPYTQYF
TRBV19	TRBJ1-2	CASSILGAGGLYGYTF
TRBV14	TRBJ1-3	CASSQGFHSGNTIYF
TRBV11-2	TRBJ1-3	CASSLGARISGNTIYF
TRBV6-5	TRBJ1-2	CASSYTRRGAEGYTF
TRBV24-1	TRBJ2-7	CATGPSGEGEQYF
TRBV3-1	TRBJ2-6	CASSPKVGANVLTF
TRBV19	TRBJ2-1	CASSPGQSVEQFF
TRBV3-1	TRBJ1-1	CASNPRRGTPPTEAFF
TRBV6-5	TRBJ1-2	CASSYPGQETGYTF
TRBV10-1	TRBJ2-2	CASSAWVNTGELFF
TRBV20-1	TRBJ1-1	CSAPNADRLNTEAFF
TRBV19	TRBJ1-5	CASINRDKYGNQPQHF
TRBV5-1	TRBJ2-2	CASSLDDGELFF
TRBV12-3/TRBV12-4	TRBJ2-7	CASSLKGTGYEQYF
TRBV11-2	TRBJ1-2	CASSLGIRGLYGYTF
TRBV3-1	TRBJ1-6	CASSPLTGGSYNSPLHF
TRBV19	TRBJ2-3	CASSIPLGGADTQYF
TRBV7-3	TRBJ2-7	CASSSQRGLEQYF
TRBV7-9	TRBJ2-5	CASRQGNAETQYF
TRBV20-1	TRBJ1-5	CSARRTGDNQPQHF
TRBV18	TRBJ1-1	CASSPDRGRRRTEAFF
TRBV5-1	TRBJ2-2	CASRIGTGSNTGELFF
TRBV5-4	TRBJ1-4	CASSLGAGSNEKLFF